The clone carrying this T cell receptor (beta chain) was detected ten times or more. The antigen remains unidentified. This sample was included in a study of neurological immune-mediated disorders. Germline V lookup: CDR1 SGHTA, CDR2 FQGNSA. CDR3 length equals 14 residues. Trimming removed 2 bases from V and 6 bases from J, with 13 bases in between. TCRdb independently ran MiXCR on the 5' RACE reads; one entry per CDR3 protein. The repertoire has tens of thousands of distinct CDR3 sequences, almost 3.5% of them found once; the top ten carry around 3.7%. From 2 million PBMCs stored at -80 C, the unsorted libraries were generated. Broader study findings: Across subjects, no CDR3 amino acid sequence appeared in expanded clones of more than one subject, a finding that suggested private repertoires in all groups.

The chain carries TRBV7-2 and TRBJ1-2, with a tentative D call TRBD1 (6 bases). The receptor comes from a middle-aged man with multiple sclerosis. Material for sequencing was PBMCs. The CDR3 DNA follows: TGTGCCAGCAGCTTAAGACAGGTCCTGGATGGCTACACCTTC. This translates into CASSLRQVLDGYTF. The full variable domain, with the rest looked up from reference TRBV7-2 and TRBJ1-2, is GAGVSQSPSNKVTEKGKDVELRCDPISGHTALYWYRQSLGQGLEFLIYFQGNSAPDKSGLPSDRFSAERTGGSVSTLTIQRTQQEDSAVYLCASSLRQVLDGYTFGSGTRLTVV.